The present T cell receptor beta chain was sequenced within a study of cytomegalovirus exposure and HLA in healthy donors. Deletions cut 6 bases from V and 4 bases from J, with 13 bases between. The CDR3 extends over 14 amino acids. Germline CDR1 is MNHEY and CDR2 is SMNVEV (reference sequence). On this clone: Its antigen is not identified.

60 Vbeta and 13 Jbeta primers were used in PCR. Generated by immunoSEQ multiplex PCR, the TCRdb table keeps only in-frame clones and is missing some. The sample carries approximately 190,000 clones, roughly 80% recorded once. Broader study findings: A missense variant in DCLRE1C was later tied to TCR beta V- and J-gene trimming.

Sequencing used PBMCs. The chain combines TRBV27 with TRBJ2-1; D remains ambiguous. The sequence came from a woman aged 18-29 years in good health and CMV-seronegative. Here the CDR3 reads CASSYNSGYNEQFF. CDR3 DNA: TGTGCCAGCAGCTATAACTCCGGGTACAATGAGCAGTTCTTC.